The rows below give T cell receptor beta chains drawn from one sample of a study of T cells in tuberculosis. Clones were read by immunoSEQ multiplex PCR, and TCRdb kept only the in-frame ones, dropping some. The table shows about 7,700 clones, with roughly 94% occurring only once. The sample comprised PBMCs. Every receptor here comes from an adult with tuberculosis. Both conserved end residues are part of each CDR3. D genes are given only for firm matches. Expanded clones are given a class, and other clones once, few, many or no size at all.

V gene	CDR3 length	D gene	clone size	J gene	CDR3 DNA	CDR3 protein
TRBV20-1	11	.	.	TRBJ2-7	TGCAGTCTCCCCGGGATCGGAGAGCAGTACTTC	CSLPGIGEQYF
TRBV29-1	13	TRBD1	.	TRBJ2-2	TGCAGCGCCGGGACAGGGAGAACCGGGGAGCTGTTTTTT	CSAGTGRTGELFF
TRBV5-6	13	TRBD1	.	TRBJ1-2	TGTGCCAGCAGCCGACAGGGAAACTATGGCTACACCTTC	CASSRQGNYGYTF
TRBV9	16	.	.	TRBJ2-2	TGTGCCAGCAGCGGGTTCCGGGGATCGAACACCGGGGAGCTGTTTTTT	CASSGFRGSNTGELFF
TRBV4-1	14	TRBD1	once	TRBJ2-7	TGCGCCAGCAGCCATGTTGACAGGGCCTTAGAGCAGTACTTC	CASSHVDRALEQYF
TRBV5-1	12	.	.	TRBJ2-5	TGCGCCAGCAGCTCCCAGGAAGGGACCCAGTACTTC	CASSSQEGTQYF
TRBV6-5	12	.	.	TRBJ1-2	TGTGCCAGCAACGCAGGGGCGGCTGGCTACACCTTC	CASNAGAAGYTF
TRBV10-3	16	TRBD1	once	TRBJ2-5	TGTGCCATCAGTGACCGGGACAGGGCCGATCAAGAGACCCAGTACTTC	CAISDRDRADQETQYF
TRBV6-6	11	TRBD2	.	TRBJ2-1	TGTGCCAGCAGCTCGACTAGCGAACAGTTCTTC	CASSSTSEQFF
TRBV27	15	.	.	TRBJ1-3	TGTGCCAGCAGTTTACAGGGCTCCTCTGGAAACACCATATATTTT	CASSLQGSSGNTIYF
TRBV4-1	17	.	.	TRBJ1-4	TGCGCCAGCAATAAGATTGATTTAGTTGCAACTAATGAAAAACTGTTTTTT	CASNKIDLVATNEKLFF
TRBV5-4	12	.	.	TRBJ2-1	TGTGCCAGCAGCGCTGCTTCAGGCTGGGAGTTCTTC	CASSAASGWEFF
TRBV2	16	TRBD2	.	TRBJ2-7	TGTGCCAGCAGGGGAAGACTAGCGGGAGAAAGGTCCGAGCAGTACTTC	CASRGRLAGERSEQYF
TRBV9	13	.	.	TRBJ2-2	TGTGCCAGCAGCCCCCCCCTAGCGCGGGAGCTGTTTTTT	CASSPPLARELFF